Included here is one T cell receptor beta chain sequence, with context. CDR3 length: 14 amino acids. V was trimmed by 4 bases and J by 0 bases, leaving 10 bases between them. The germline gives CDR1 SGHDT, CDR2 YYEEEE. This sample is part of a study of blood T cell repertoires in COVID-19. Study context: Sites across the United States, Italy and Spain contributed samples from acute and convalescent COVID-19. The cDNA or gDNA used as material had been derived from T cells, B-cell-depleted T cells, or PBMCs.

Authors' data handling: Nucleated cell counts were estimated from reference gene primer amplification. Profiled with immunoSEQ multiplex PCR; TCRdb holds only in-frame clones, not every one. Clonal size and the V and J genes are those of that table, whereas D and trimming came from the DNA. The data contain about 180,000 clones, around 74% of them singletons. V and J are TRBV5-6 and TRBJ1-2; D is ambiguous. Source material: peripheral blood. The receptor was derived from an older woman with COVID-19, enrolled during active disease. The CDR3 sequence is CASSPAGANYGYTF. DNA of the CDR3: TGTGCCAGCAGCCCCGCGGGAGCTAACTATGGCTACACCTTC.